This TCR beta chain emerged from a study of T cells in Graves' hyperthyroidism and ophthalmopathy. This clonotype has a handful of counts. The antigen is not known. Since a much larger clone is just one base distant, this may be a read error. Study findings and constraints: The model forecast ophthalmopathy, anticipating it by a median approximately 6 months before onset. Ophthalmopathy stood apart from stable hyperthyroidism in a 13 V-J model.

CDR3 length: 14 amino acids. Trimming at V came to 3 bases and at J to 4 bases, leaving 4 bases not matched to a gene. Germline V gene data show CDR1 as SEHNR and CDR2 as FQNEAQ (reference sequence). It was RNA transcripts that yielded the amplified TCR beta CDR3 regions. Initially, a first-round RT-PCR of the TCR CDR3 employed the HTBI primer set. A single record per CDR3 protein comes from TCRdb applying MiXCR to the multiplex PCR reads. The sample consists of fewer than 700,000 distinct CDR3 sequences, 16% of them appearing once. Not enrolled were patients with uncontrolled infection, other autoimmune disease, pregnancy or lactation. PBMCs were derived from about 10 ml fresh peripheral blood.

V usage is TRBV7-9 and J usage is TRBJ2-7, with 9 bases identical to TRBD2. Sequencing was carried out using blood. The TCR originated in a woman aged 25 to 39 with Graves' hyperthyroidism. DNA of the CDR3: TGTGCCAGCAGCTTTAGCGGGAGTAAGTACGAGCAGTACTTC. This encodes CASSFSGSKYEQYF.